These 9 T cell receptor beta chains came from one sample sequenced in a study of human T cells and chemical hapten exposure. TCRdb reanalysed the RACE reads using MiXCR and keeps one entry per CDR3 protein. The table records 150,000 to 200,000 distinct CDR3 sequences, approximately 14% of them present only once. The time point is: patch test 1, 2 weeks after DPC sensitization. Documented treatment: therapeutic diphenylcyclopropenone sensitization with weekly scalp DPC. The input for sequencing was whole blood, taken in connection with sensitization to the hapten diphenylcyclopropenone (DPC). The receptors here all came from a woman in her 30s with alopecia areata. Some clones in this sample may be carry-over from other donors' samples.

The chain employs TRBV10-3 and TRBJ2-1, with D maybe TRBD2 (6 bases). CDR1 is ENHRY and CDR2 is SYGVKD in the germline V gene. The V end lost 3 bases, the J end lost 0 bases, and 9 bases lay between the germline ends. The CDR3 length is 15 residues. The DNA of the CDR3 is TGTGCCATCAGTGAACGGGAGCACTCCTACAATGAGCAGTTCTTC. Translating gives CAISEREHSYNEQFF.

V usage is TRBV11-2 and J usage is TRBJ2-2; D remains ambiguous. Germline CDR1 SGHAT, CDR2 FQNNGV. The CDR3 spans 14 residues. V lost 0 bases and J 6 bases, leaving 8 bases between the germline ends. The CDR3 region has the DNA TGTGCCAGCAGCTTAGATCTTCCCGCCGGGGAGCTGTTTTTT. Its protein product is CASSLDLPAGELFF.

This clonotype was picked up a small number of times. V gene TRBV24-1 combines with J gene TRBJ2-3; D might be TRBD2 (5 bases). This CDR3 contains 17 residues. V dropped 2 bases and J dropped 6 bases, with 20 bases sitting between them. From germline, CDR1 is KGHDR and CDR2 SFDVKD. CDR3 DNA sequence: TGTGCCACCAGTGATTGGGGAAACCGTCTAGCAGGCGATACGCAGTATTTT. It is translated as CATSDWGNRLAGDTQYF.

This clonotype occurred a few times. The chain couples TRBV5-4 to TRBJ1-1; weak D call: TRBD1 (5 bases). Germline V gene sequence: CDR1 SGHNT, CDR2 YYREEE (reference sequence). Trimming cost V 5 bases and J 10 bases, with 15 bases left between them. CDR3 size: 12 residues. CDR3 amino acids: CASSSPGLGAFF. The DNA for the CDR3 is TGTGCCAGCAGTTCTCCAGGGCTGGGAGCTTTCTTT.

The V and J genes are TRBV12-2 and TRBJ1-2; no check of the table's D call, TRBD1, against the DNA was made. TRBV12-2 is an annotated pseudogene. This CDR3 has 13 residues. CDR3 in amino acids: CASRVPGRDGYTF. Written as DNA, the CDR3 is TGTGCAAGTCGCGTGCCGGGACGGGATGGCTACACCTTC.

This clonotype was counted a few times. The CDR3 DNA reads as TGCAGTGCTAGAGATCACGAGGGATTGGGCCCGGATACGCAGTATTTT. Translating it yields CSARDHEGLGPDTQYF. J is TRBJ2-3 and V is TRBV20-1; TRBD2 is a possible D gene (5 bases). The CDR3 is made up of 16 amino acids. The germline V and J ends were trimmed by 0 bases and 6 bases, with 19 bases remaining between them. Germline V lookup: CDR1 DFQATT, CDR2 SNEGSKA (reference sequence).

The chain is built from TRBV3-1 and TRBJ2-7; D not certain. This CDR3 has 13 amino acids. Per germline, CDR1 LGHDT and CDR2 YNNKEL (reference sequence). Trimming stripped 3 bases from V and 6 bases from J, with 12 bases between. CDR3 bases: TGTGCCAGCAGCCAGAGCGCTTCAACCGAGCAGTACTTC. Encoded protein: CASSQSASTEQYF.

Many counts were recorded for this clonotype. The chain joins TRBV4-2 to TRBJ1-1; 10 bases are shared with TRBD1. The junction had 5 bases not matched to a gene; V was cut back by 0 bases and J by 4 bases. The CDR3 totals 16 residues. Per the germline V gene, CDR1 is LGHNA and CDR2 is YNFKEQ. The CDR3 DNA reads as TGTGCCAGCAGCCAAGAGGGGACAGGGGTTGGCACTGAAGCTTTCTTT. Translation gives CASSQEGTGVGTEAFF.

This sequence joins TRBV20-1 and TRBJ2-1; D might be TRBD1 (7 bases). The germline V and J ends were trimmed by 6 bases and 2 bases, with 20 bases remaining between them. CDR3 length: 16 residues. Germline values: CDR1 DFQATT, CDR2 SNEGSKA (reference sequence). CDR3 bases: TGCAGTGCGGAGGGGTGGACAGGACCTACCTACAATGAGCAGTTCTTC. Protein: CSAEGWTGPTYNEQFF.